These T cell receptor beta chains were read from a single sample in a study of beta chain features in type 1 diabetes. Assay: immunoSEQ multiplex PCR; the TCRdb copy retains only in-frame clones and omits some. The sample lists roughly 370,000 clones; approximately 14% were seen once. The sample consisted of naive CD4+ T cells from blood. The receptor source for this set is a man younger than 40 in good health. Each CDR3 is given with its conserved first and last residue. D genes are given only for firm matches. The listing skips clone size in some rows; elsewhere it reads once, few, many or a size class.

d_call clone_size j_call v_call cdr3_aa cdr3_nt
. few TRBJ2-3 TRBV10-3 CAISDRGRGDNTDTQYF TGTGCCATCAGTGATCGGGGTCGAGGAGACAACACAGATACGCAGTATTTT
. . TRBJ2-3 TRBV7-2 CASSLYDTQYF TGTGCCAGCAGCTTGTATGATACGCAGTATTTT
. . TRBJ2-2 TRBV9 CASSVGPGSTGELFF TGTGCCAGCAGCGTAGGTCCGGGATCCACCGGGGAGCTGTTTTTT
TRBD2 . TRBJ2-2 TRBV28 CASSSGRLAGPAGELFF TGTGCCAGCAGTTCCGGGAGACTAGCGGGACCCGCCGGGGAGCTGTTTTTT
. . TRBJ2-5 TRBV7-2 CASSLASLREETQYF TGTGCCAGCAGCTTAGCTAGTTTGAGGGAAGAGACCCAGTACTTC
TRBD1 . TRBJ1-1 TRBV7-9 CASSKVTGGTEAFF TGTGCCAGCAGCAAAGTGACAGGGGGCACTGAAGCTTTCTTT
. . TRBJ1-1 TRBV30 CAWSGGPLNTEAFF TGTGCCTGGAGTGGGGGACCGCTGAACACTGAAGCTTTCTTT
. many TRBJ2-4 TRBV7-2 CASSLAYGIQYF TGTGCCAGCAGCTTAGCCTATGGCATTCAGTACTTC
TRBD1 . TRBJ2-7 TRBV9 CASSVEGQSYEQYF TGTGCCAGCAGCGTAGAGGGACAGAGCTACGAGCAGTACTTC
. . TRBJ2-1 TRBV20-1 CSAEPDNEQFF TGCAGTGCTGAACCTGACAATGAGCAGTTCTTC
. few TRBJ1-3 TRBV18 CASSQSSGNTIYF TGTGCCAGCTCACAGAGCTCTGGAAACACCATATATTTT
TRBD1 . TRBJ2-2 TRBV6-5 CASSGTGSTGELFF TGTGCCAGCAGCGGGACAGGGTCTACCGGGGAGCTGTTTTTT
TRBD2 once TRBJ2-3 TRBV2 CASRRGREDTQYF TGTGCCAGCAGACGAGGGAGGGAAGATACGCAGTATTTT
. few TRBJ2-2 TRBV30 CACLQRGHTNTGELFF TGTGCCTGCCTCCAGCGGGGACATACGAACACCGGGGAGCTGTTTTTT
. many TRBJ2-3 TRBV9 CASSPADPPDTQYF TGTGCCAGCAGCCCTGCGGACCCTCCGGATACGCAGTATTTT
TRBD1 . TRBJ1-1 TRBV29-1 CSVEEGTVKGFF TGCAGCGTTGAAGAGGGGACAGTGAAGGGTTTCTTT
TRBD2 few TRBJ2-2 TRBV30 CASRTPRTSAGELFF TGTGCCTCGCGGACTCCCCGGACTAGCGCCGGGGAGCTGTTTTTT
TRBD1 few TRBJ1-5 TRBV5-1 CASSHMKQGLLGSNQPQHF TGCGCCAGCAGCCATATGAAACAGGGGTTGTTGGGTAGCAATCAGCCCCAGCATTTT
TRBD2 . TRBJ2-3 TRBV4-3 CASSQDPFSSGFSTDTQYF TGCGCCAGCAGCCAAGATCCCTTTTCTAGCGGCTTTAGCACAGATACGCAGTATTTT
TRBD1 . TRBJ2-6 TRBV5-1 CASSPTGTGANVLTF TGCGCCAGCAGCCCGACAGGGACTGGGGCCAACGTCCTGACTTTC
. few TRBJ1-2 TRBV10-3 CAISDRQANYGYTF TGTGCCATCAGTGACCGACAAGCTAACTATGGCTACACCTTC
. . TRBJ2-2 TRBV5-1 CASSLGGGNTGELFF TGCGCCAGCAGCTTGGGTGGCGGCAACACCGGGGAGCTGTTTTTT
TRBD1 . TRBJ2-5 TRBV12-5 CASGTRGTGLTETQYF TGTGCTAGTGGCACCCGGGGGACAGGACTCACAGAGACCCAGTACTTC
. few TRBJ2-5 TRBV7-2 CASSFPQETQYF TGTGCCAGCAGCTTCCCTCAAGAGACCCAGTACTTC
. few TRBJ1-1 TRBV7-9 CASSLAGLPGNTEAFF TGTGCCAGCAGCTTAGCGGGACTACCCGGGAACACTGAAGCTTTCTTT
TRBD2 few TRBJ2-5 TRBV5-1 CASSPPGGGPRTQYF TGCGCCAGCAGCCCACCGGGAGGCGGTCCCCGAACCCAGTACTTC
. few TRBJ1-4 TRBV7-2 CASSLPSLEKLFF TGTGCCAGCAGCTTACCGAGCCTTGAAAAACTGTTTTTT
TRBD2 few TRBJ2-1 TRBV5-4 CASSLGLAGGGHEQFF TGTGCCAGCAGCTTGGGTCTAGCGGGTGGAGGGCATGAGCAGTTCTTC
. . TRBJ1-5 TRBV7-2 CASKEEVNQPQHF TGTGCCAGCAAGGAGGAGGTCAATCAGCCCCAGCATTTT
. few TRBJ2-1 TRBV5-4 CASSPLRSLNEQFF TGTGCCAGCAGCCCGCTCCGGTCCCTAAATGAGCAGTTCTTC
. few TRBJ2-1 TRBV5-1 CASTTMGFNNEQFF TGCGCCAGCACCACAATGGGATTTAACAATGAGCAGTTCTTC
TRBD2 . TRBJ2-1 TRBV9 CASSVGGSWDNEQFF TGTGCCAGCAGCGTCGGCGGGAGTTGGGACAATGAGCAGTTCTTC
. few TRBJ2-5 TRBV7-2 CASSRSQETQYF TGTGCCAGCAGCCGATCACAAGAGACCCAGTACTTC
TRBD2 . TRBJ2-3 TRBV4-3 CASSQIAGGLTDTQYF TGCGCCAGCAGCCAAATAGCGGGGGGTCTGACAGATACGCAGTATTTT
TRBD2 . TRBJ2-3 TRBV11-3 CASSLGTSGSTDTQYF TGTGCCAGCAGCTTAGGGACTAGCGGGAGCACAGATACGCAGTATTTT
. . TRBJ2-1 TRBV11-2 CASSQGTTSYNEQFF TGTGCCAGCAGCCAAGGGACAACCTCCTACAATGAGCAGTTCTTC
. . TRBJ1-2 TRBV5-1 CASSIRTDYGYTF TGCGCCAGCAGCATCAGGACAGACTATGGCTACACCTTC
. few TRBJ2-5 TRBV7-9 CASSLASETQYF TGTGCCAGCAGCTTAGCCTCTGAGACCCAGTACTTC
. . TRBJ1-3 TRBV7-6 CASSPRGVGIGNTIYF TGTGCCAGCAGCCCCCGAGGGGTGGGTATCGGAAACACCATATATTTT
TRBD1 few TRBJ2-1 TRBV7-9 CASSPGTGGKLDEQFF TGTGCCAGCTCTCCTGGGACAGGGGGCAAACTTGATGAGCAGTTCTTC
. . TRBJ2-1 TRBV7-9 CASSLVAPAHEQFF TGTGCCAGCAGCTTAGTAGCGCCCGCACATGAGCAGTTCTTC
. few TRBJ2-5 TRBV4-3 CASSQEVGMWKTQYF TGCGCCAGCAGCCAAGAAGTGGGGATGTGGAAGACCCAGTACTTC
TRBD2 . TRBJ2-3 TRBV7-3 CASSSGLAGSTDTQYF TGTGCCAGCAGCTCGGGACTAGCGGGTAGCACAGATACGCAGTATTTT